The 13 T cell receptor beta chains below come from one sample, sequenced in a study of T cell responses to AZD1222 COVID-19 vaccine. Using immunoSEQ multiplex PCR, the repertoire was profiled, and TCRdb retains in-frame clones only, with some absent. The sample carries 95,000 to 100,000 clones, roughly 86% recorded once. The source was peripheral blood, collected 28 days after the second AZD1222 dose. All receptors derive from an adult who received the AZD1222 COVID-19 vaccine.

The J gene is TRBJ2-2, the V gene TRBV30, with TRBD2 identical over 7 bases. V trimming: 0 bases; J trimming: 5 bases; junction bases outside the gene matches: 6. The V gene's germline CDR1 is GTSNPN and CDR2 SVGIG (reference sequence). The CDR3 totals 15 residues. DNA for the CDR3: TGTGCCTGGAGTGTTGGCGGGAGAGGGACCGGGGAGCTGTTTTTT. It is translated as CAWSVGGRGTGELFF.

The J gene is TRBJ2-6, the V gene TRBV6-5; D gene unclear. V lost 6 bases and J 0 bases, leaving 9 bases between the germline ends. This CDR3 has 15 residues. Germline values: CDR1 MNHEY, CDR2 SVGAGI. CDR3 region: CASSQSFSGANVLTF. CDR3 DNA sequence: TGTGCCAGCAGCCAGTCTTTCTCTGGGGCCAACGTCCTGACTTTC.

The rearrangement joins TRBV28 to TRBJ1-2; D not resolved. CDR1 is MDHEN and CDR2 is SYDVKM in the germline V gene. The length of the CDR3 is 13 residues. Trimming took off 6 bases at V and 2 bases at J, with 10 bases between the two ends. CDR3 residues: CASRTASNYGYTF. The CDR3 DNA reads TGTGCCAGCAGAACAGCGTCGAACTATGGCTACACCTTC.

V usage is TRBV5-6 and J usage is TRBJ2-1; possible D gene TRBD2, 6 bases. Germline CDR1 and CDR2: SGHDT and YYEEEE. The CDR3 sequence is 15 residues long. The ends were cut back, 0 bases at V and 6 bases at J, with 13 bases in the middle. The CDR3 loop is CASSLGRELRNEQFF. The CDR3 nucleotides read TGTGCCAGCAGCTTGGGGCGGGAATTGCGCAATGAGCAGTTCTTC.

The chain is built from TRBV20-1 and TRBJ1-2; tentatively, D is TRBD1 (6 bases). Per the germline V gene, CDR1 is DFQATT and CDR2 is SNEGSKA (reference sequence). V was shortened by 5 bases and J by 6 bases, with 10 bases between the two germline ends. CDR3 size: 11 residues. CDR3 protein: CSAGGVDGYTF. In DNA, the CDR3 is TGCAGTGCTGGGGGCGTGGATGGCTACACCTTC.

The genes are TRBV19 and TRBJ1-1, with 7 nucleotides matching TRBD1. The CDR3 is 16 amino acids. J was trimmed by 0 bases and V by 4 bases; bases with no gene match: 8. CDR1 is LNHDA and CDR2 is SQIVND in the germline V gene (reference sequence). CDR3 sequence: CASSRISGQVNTEAFF. The CDR3 DNA sequence: TGTGCCAGTAGTAGAATTTCCGGACAGGTGAACACTGAAGCTTTCTTT. Drawing the rest from reference TRBV19 and TRBJ1-1, the complete variable domain is DGGITQSPKYLFRKEGQNVTLSCEQNLNHDAMYWYRQDPGQGLRLIYYSQIVNDFQKGDIAEGYSVSREKKESFPLTVTSAQKNPTAFYLCASSRISGQVNTEAFFGQGTRLTVV.

This chain links TRBV5-4 with TRBJ1-2; perhaps TRBD1 as D (6 bases). The V and J ends lost 0 bases and 8 bases respectively, with 17 bases between them. This CDR3 contains 15 residues. Germline loops: CDR1 SGHNT, CDR2 YYREEE (reference sequence). The chain's CDR3 is CASSLGGQGLRGYTF. The CDR3 DNA follows: TGTGCCAGCAGCTTGGGGGGGCAGGGACTGAGAGGCTACACCTTC.

J is TRBJ2-1 and V is TRBV6-2 or TRBV6-3, with no clear D. This CDR3 is built from 14 residues. CDR1 and CDR2 (germline): MNHEY, SVGEGT. Trimming cost V 2 bases and J 8 bases, with 13 bases left between them. CDR3 residues: CASSYTGRGHEQFF. The DNA of the CDR3 is TGTGCCAGCAGTTACACTGGCCGAGGCCATGAGCAGTTCTTC.

This clone was picked up a small number of times. V and J are TRBV2 and TRBJ1-2; no firm D call. The CDR3 totals 13 residues. V lost 7 bases and J lost 8, with 17 bases in between. Germline V gene data show CDR1 as SNHLY and CDR2 as FYNNEI. The CDR3 nucleotides read TGTGCCAGCACGGTATGGGGAATGGTAGGCTACACCTTC. Translated: CASTVWGMVGYTF.

The chain joins TRBV7-8 to TRBJ1-2; TRBD1 matches 7 bases. Germline-derived CDR1 and CDR2 are SGHVS and FQNEAQ. The CDR3 consists of 13 residues. The CDR3 loop reads CASQGQPKYGYTF. The DNA of the CDR3 is TGTGCGAGTCAGGGACAGCCAAAATATGGCTACACCTTC.

The genes are TRBV6-1 and TRBJ1-3; D unresolved. CDR1 MNHNS and CDR2 SASEGT come from the germline V gene. This CDR3 region has 15 residues. V shed 2 bases and J shed 5 bases, with 13 bases lying between them. CDR3 in amino acids: CASSEMEGPRNTIYF. The CDR3 bases are TGTGCCAGCAGTGAAATGGAGGGTCCCCGAAACACCATATATTTT.

The chain uses TRBV10-3 and TRBJ2-1, with 7 nucleotides matching TRBD1. Unmatched junction bases numbered 8, after V lost 7 bases and J lost 8 bases. The CDR3 runs 13 residues. In germline, CDR1 is ENHRY, CDR2 SYGVKD. This CDR3 reads CAITGGRGDEQFF. Here the CDR3 DNA reads TGTGCCATCACAGGGGGACGTGGCGATGAGCAGTTCTTC.

This clone was recorded a few times. The rearrangement joins TRBV11-3 to TRBJ2-3; 7 bases fit TRBD2. This CDR3 has 14 residues. The germline CDR1 and CDR2 sequences are SGHNT and YENEEA. J was trimmed by 3 bases and V by 3 bases; bases with no gene match: 3. This chain's CDR3 is CASSFDGRTDTQYF. CDR3 bases: TGTGCCAGCAGCTTTGACGGGAGGACAGATACGCAGTATTTT.